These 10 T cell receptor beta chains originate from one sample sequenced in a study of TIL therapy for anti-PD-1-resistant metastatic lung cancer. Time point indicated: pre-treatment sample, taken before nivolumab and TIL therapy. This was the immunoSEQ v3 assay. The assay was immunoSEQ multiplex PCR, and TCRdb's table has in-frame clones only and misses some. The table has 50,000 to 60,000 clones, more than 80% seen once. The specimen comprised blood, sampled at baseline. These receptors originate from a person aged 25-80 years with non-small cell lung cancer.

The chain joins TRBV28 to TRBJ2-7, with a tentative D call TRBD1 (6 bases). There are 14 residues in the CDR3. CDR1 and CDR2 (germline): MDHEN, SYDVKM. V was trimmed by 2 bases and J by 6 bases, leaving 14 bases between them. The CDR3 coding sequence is TGTGCCAGCAGTTTAAAACAGGGTTCGGCCGAGCAGTACTTC. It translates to CASSLKQGSAEQYF.

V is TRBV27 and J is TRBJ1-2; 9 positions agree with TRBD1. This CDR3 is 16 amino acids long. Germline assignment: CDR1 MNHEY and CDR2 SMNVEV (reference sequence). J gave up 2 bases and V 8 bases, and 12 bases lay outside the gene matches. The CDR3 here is CASWSSGQGLNYGYTF. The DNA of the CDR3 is TGTGCCAGCTGGTCTAGCGGACAGGGGTTAAACTATGGCTACACCTTC.

CDR3 nucleotides: TGTGCCAGCAGTTTATATCGGACCACAGATACGCAGTATTTT. The encoded protein is CASSLYRTTDTQYF. This chain connects TRBV28 to TRBJ2-3; D unclear. Germline CDR1 reads MDHEN; CDR2 reads SYDVKM. The CDR3 sequence is 14 residues long. Trimming left V 1 base short and J 2 bases short, with 7 bases between.

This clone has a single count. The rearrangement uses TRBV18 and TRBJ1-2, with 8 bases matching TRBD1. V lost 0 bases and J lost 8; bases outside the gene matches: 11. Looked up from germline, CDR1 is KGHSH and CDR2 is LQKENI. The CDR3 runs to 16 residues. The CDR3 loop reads CASSPPPGTGGGGYTF. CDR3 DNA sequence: TGTGCCAGCTCACCACCACCAGGAACAGGGGGTGGAGGCTACACCTTC.

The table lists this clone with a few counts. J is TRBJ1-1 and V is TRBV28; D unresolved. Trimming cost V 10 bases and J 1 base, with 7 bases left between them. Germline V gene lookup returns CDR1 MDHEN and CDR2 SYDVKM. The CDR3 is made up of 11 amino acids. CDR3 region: CATLQNTEAFF. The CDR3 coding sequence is TGTGCCACCCTACAGAACACTGAAGCTTTCTTT.

This chain's CDR3 is CASSRDHYGYTF. The CDR3 region has the DNA TGTGCCAGCAGCCGCGACCACTATGGCTACACCTTC. The chain combines TRBV14 with TRBJ1-2; D not certain. There are 12 residues in the CDR3. The V end was cut by 4 bases, the J end by 3 bases, with 6 bases between. Germline V lookup: CDR1 SGHDN, CDR2 FVKESK.

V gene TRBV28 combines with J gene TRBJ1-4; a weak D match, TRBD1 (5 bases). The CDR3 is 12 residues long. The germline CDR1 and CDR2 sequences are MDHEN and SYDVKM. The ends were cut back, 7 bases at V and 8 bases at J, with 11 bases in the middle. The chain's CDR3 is CASTQGQEKLFF. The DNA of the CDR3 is TGTGCCAGCACCCAGGGCCAAGAAAAACTGTTTTTT.

The chain's CDR3 is CASSNTGTGANVLTF. The CDR3 region has the DNA TGTGCCAGCAGCAATACAGGGACCGGGGCCAACGTCCTGACTTTC. This chain uses TRBV7-3 with TRBJ2-6; the D gene is possibly TRBD1 (6 bases). Germline values: CDR1 SGHTA, CDR2 FQGTGA. Trimming shortened V by 5 bases and J by 4 bases, and 12 bases separated the two germline ends. The CDR3 spans 15 residues.

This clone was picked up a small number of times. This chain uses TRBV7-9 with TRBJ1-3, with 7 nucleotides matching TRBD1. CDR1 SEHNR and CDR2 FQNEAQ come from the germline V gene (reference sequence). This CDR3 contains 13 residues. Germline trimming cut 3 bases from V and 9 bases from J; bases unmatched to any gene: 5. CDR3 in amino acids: CASSFNRDSTIYF. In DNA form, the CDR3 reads TGTGCCAGCAGCTTTAACAGGGACAGCACCATATATTTT.

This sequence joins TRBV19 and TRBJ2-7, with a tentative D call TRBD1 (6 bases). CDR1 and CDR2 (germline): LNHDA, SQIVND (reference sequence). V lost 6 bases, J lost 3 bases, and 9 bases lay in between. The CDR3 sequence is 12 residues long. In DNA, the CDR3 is TGTGCCAGTAGAGGACAGAACTACGAGCAGTACTTC. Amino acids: CASRGQNYEQYF.